This T cell receptor beta chain is from a study of T-cell memory formation after mild COVID-19 (dated by TCRdb to about 2021). General notes on the study: Most TCR sequence clusters were specific to one of the two donors. In a couple of donors, T-cell clones that expanded and contracted after mild COVID-19 were tracked by sequencing TCRalpha and TCRbeta repertoires over time. The cohort was made up of two young adult volunteers, one female and one male, who were previously healthy. General findings and caveats noted by the study authors: Clones contracting from day 15 to 85 had balanced CD4/CD8 phenotypes, while a second wave expanding from day 15 to 37 was biased towards CD4+. SARS-CoV-2 specificity was not confirmed for the second-wave clones peaking on day 37. Contracting CD4+ clones turned up mainly in the CM and EM memory subsets, whereas EMRA was where CD8+ clones were enriched. Some responding clones were found in pre-infection memory, which suggests that pre-existing cross-reactive memory T cells took part in the SARS-CoV-2 response. Only two mild cases were covered by the study, and larger cohorts that include severe cases with pre-infection samples were considered necessary.

This clonotype occurred many times. This clone's antigen is unknown. There are no base qualities to consult, and no much larger clone falls within one base. Sequenced on an Illumina NovaSeq 6000. TCRalpha and TCRbeta cDNA libraries were built by 5'RACE with constant-segment primers, adding sample barcodes and unique molecular identifiers. Trizol reagent was used to extract RNA from every sample. Amplification of the libraries took two PCR steps, and the second step added a second sample barcode plus Illumina TruSeq adapters. Sequencing of libraries was performed on an Illumina NovaSeq with 2 x 150 bp paired-end reads. The study's own analysis went as follows. Demultiplexing of reads and collapsing into UMI-guided consensus sequences were performed with migec v1.2.7. Using mixcr v2.1.11, UMI consensuses were aligned to TRA and TRB V and J templates and then assembled into clonotypes. Expanded or contracted clonotypes were those called significant by both edgeR and NoisET, with noise models trained on biological replicates. For edgeR calls, the cutoffs were a false discovery rate-adjusted p below 0.01 and a log2 fold-change threshold of 1. PCA with hierarchical clustering of max-normalized trajectories of the 1000 most abundant clonotypes was used as exploratory dynamics analysis. The CD4 or CD8 phenotype of responding clones was assigned using the separately sequenced CD4+ and CD8+ repertoires. Using fastp trimming at Q25 and MiXCR clonotype assembly, TCRdb reanalyzed the public sequencing data and kept in-frame beta chains. Entries are consolidated by CDR3 protein sequence, retaining the most common genes and DNA. V and J calls and clone size were set by TCRdb, not the authors. This sample gives more than 300,000 distinct CDR3 sequences in total; approximately 14% of them show up just once. Roughly 23% of the sample goes to the ten largest clones.

PBMCs were isolated by Ficoll-Paque density gradient centrifugation. The CDR3 goes from the cysteine to the phenylalanine over 13 residues. The read is trimmed to its CDR3 DNA, 39 bases read in frame from base 1. In the germline V gene (reference sequence), CDR1 corresponds to LNHDA and CDR2 to SQIVND. V lost 4 bases and J lost 8 bases, and the count of bases not matched to a germline gene is 3. The TCR comes from a man aged 18-30 years who had mild COVID-19 (a few samples of this study predate the infection). The sample titles of this study are shuffled in the database, so cell type and time point are left out; the donor was told from shared clones. Sequenced input: PBMCs or a T cell subset sorted from them (not recorded which). The chain links TRBV19 with TRBJ2-1, and TRBD1 matches 9 of the central bases. The nucleotide sequence is TGTGCCAGTAGTACTCGACAGGGGGATGAGCAGTTCTTC. This yields the protein CASSTRQGDEQFF.